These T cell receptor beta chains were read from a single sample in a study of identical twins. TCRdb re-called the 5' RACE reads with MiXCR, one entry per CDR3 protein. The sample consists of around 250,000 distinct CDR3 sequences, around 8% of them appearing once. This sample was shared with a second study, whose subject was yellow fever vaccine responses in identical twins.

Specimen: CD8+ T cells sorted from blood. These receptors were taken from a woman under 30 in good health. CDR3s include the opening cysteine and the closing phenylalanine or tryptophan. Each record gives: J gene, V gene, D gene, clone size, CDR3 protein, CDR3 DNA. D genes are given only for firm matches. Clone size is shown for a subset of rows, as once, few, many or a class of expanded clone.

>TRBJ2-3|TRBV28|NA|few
CASSSSVDEQGPDTQYF
TGTGCCAGCAGTTCCTCGGTTGACGAGCAAGGTCCTGATACGCAGTATTTT
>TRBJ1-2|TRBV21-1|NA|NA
CASSLPGRDYGYTF
TGTGCCAGCAGCCTCCCGGGGCGAGACTATGGCTACACCTTC
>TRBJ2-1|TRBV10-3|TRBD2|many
CAISVTGGSYNEQFF
TGTGCCATCAGTGTTACGGGGGGATCCTACAATGAGCAGTTCTTC
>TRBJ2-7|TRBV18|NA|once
CASSPPPTPVKGQDLSEQYF
TGTGCCAGCTCACCACCGCCAACCCCGGTAAAGGGTCAGGACTTGAGCGAGCAGTACTTC
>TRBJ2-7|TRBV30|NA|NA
CAWSDDSYEQYF
TGTGCCTGGAGTGATGACAGCTACGAGCAGTACTTC
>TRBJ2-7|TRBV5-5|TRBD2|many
CASSPTGLADWRSF
TGTGCCAGCAGCCCAACGGGACTAGCGGACTGGAGGAGCTTC
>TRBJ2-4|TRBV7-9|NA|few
CASSPSRGSIHGNIQYF
TGTGCCAGCAGCCCGTCCCGCGGGTCCATACATGGAAACATTCAGTACTTC
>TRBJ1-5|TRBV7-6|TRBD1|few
CASSSRTGFNQPQHF
TGTGCCAGCAGCAGCAGGACAGGGTTCAATCAGCCCCAGCATTTT
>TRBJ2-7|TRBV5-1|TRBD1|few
CASSLTGVGSYEQYF
TGCGCCAGCAGCTTAACAGGGGTAGGGTCCTACGAGCAGTACTTC
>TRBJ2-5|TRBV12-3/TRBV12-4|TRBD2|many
CASGGGVEETQYF
TGTGCCAGCGGCGGGGGGGTCGAGGAGACCCAGTACTTC
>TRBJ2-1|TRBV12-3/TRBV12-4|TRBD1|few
CASTRDRGIYNEQFF
TGTGCCAGCACCCGGGACAGGGGAATTTACAATGAGCAGTTCTTC
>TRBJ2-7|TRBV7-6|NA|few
CASSLGQMGYEQYF
TGTGCCAGCAGCTTAGGACAGATGGGCTACGAGCAGTACTTC
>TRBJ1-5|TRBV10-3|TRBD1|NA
CAISELGQGAGNQPQHF
TGTGCCATCAGTGAATTAGGACAGGGGGCCGGCAATCAGCCCCAGCATTTT
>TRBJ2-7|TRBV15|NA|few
CATSRDSSPSYEQYF
TGTGCCACCAGCAGAGATAGTAGTCCCTCCTACGAGCAGTACTTC
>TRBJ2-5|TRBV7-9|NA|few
CASSSRAELEETQYF
TGTGCCAGCAGCTCTCGGGCGGAACTAGAAGAGACCCAGTACTTC
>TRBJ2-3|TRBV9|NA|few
CASSRGGLKSDTQYF
TGTGCCAGCAGCCGAGGGGGACTCAAGTCGGATACGCAGTATTTT
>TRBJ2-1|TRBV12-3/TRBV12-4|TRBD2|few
CASSAGLAYNEQFF
TGTGCCAGCAGTGCGGGACTAGCCTACAATGAGCAGTTCTTC
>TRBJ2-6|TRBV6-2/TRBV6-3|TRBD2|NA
CASSYGGLAGAGANVLTF
TGTGCCAGCAGTTACGGGGGACTAGCGGGAGCTGGGGCCAACGTCCTGACTTTC
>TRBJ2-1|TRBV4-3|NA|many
CASSQDFQGLGDEQFF
TGCGCCAGCAGCCAAGATTTTCAGGGACTGGGGGATGAGCAGTTCTTC
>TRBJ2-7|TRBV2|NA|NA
CASLGWKYEQYF
TGTGCCAGCCTAGGGTGGAAGTACGAGCAGTACTTC
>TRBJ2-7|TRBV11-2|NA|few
CASSEPLDYEQYF
TGTGCCAGCAGCGAACCCCTTGATTACGAGCAGTACTTC
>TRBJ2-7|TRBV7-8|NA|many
CASSFTSYEQYF
TGTGCCAGCAGCTTCACATCCTACGAGCAGTACTTC
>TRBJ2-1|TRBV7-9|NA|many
CASSLAIDKVRAEQFF
TGTGCCAGCAGCTTAGCGATTGATAAGGTCCGTGCTGAGCAGTTCTTC
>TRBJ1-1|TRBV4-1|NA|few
CASSPQGSEAFF
TGCGCCAGCAGCCCACAGGGTTCCGAAGCTTTCTTT
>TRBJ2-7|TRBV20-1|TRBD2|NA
CSASSGGIYEQYF
TGCAGTGCTAGTAGCGGGGGAATCTACGAGCAGTACTTC
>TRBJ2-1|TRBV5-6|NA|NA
CASSFGILWFF
TGTGCCAGCAGCTTCGGGATCCTCTGGTTCTTC
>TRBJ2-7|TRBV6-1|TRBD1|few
CASVGQGATYEQYF
TGTGCCAGCGTGGGACAGGGAGCCACCTACGAGCAGTACTTC
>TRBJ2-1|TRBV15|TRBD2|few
CATSRDDVAGGEQFF
TGTGCCACCAGCAGAGATGACGTTGCGGGAGGGGAGCAGTTCTTC
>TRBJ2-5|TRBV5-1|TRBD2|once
CASSSLAGGKETQYF
TGCGCCAGCAGCTCTTTAGCGGGGGGGAAAGAGACCCAGTACTTC